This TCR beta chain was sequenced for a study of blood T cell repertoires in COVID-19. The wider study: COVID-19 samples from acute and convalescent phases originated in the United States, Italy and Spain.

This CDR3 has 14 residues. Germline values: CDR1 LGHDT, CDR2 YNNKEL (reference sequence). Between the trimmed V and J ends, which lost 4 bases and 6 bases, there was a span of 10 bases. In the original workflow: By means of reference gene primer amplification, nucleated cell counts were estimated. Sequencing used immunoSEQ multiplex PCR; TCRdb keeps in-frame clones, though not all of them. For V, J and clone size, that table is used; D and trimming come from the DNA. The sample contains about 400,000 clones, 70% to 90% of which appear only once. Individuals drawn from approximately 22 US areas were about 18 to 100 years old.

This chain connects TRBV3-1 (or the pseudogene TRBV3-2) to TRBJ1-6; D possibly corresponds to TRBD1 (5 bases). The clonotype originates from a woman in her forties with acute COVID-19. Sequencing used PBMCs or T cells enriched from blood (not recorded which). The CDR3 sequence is CASSPRDGNSPLHF. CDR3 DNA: TGTGCCAGCAGCCCGCGGGACGGTAATTCACCCCTCCACTTT.